This TCR beta chain was captured by sequencing in a study of T cell changes during pregnancy in multiple sclerosis. The repertoire was sequenced with immunoSEQ multiplex PCR; TCRdb's copy has only in-frame clones and lacks some. The profile shows about 27,000 clones, about 88% of them singletons. The CDR3 is made up of 14 amino acids. CDR1 is MNHNY and CDR2 is SVGAGI in the germline V gene (reference sequence). Trimming removed 5 bases from V and 2 bases from J, with 13 bases in between. V gene TRBV6-6 combines with J gene TRBJ2-7; maybe TRBD2 (7 bases). The sequenced sample was CD8+ T cells from peripheral blood mononuclear cells, obtained in the second trimester of pregnancy. The TCR comes from a female donor with multiple sclerosis, enrolled in a pregnancy study. The CDR3 sequence is CASSTRGGTYEQYF. The CDR3 bases are TGTGCCAGCAGTACTAGGGGGGGAACCTACGAGCAGTACTTC.